Each of the 32 T cell receptor beta chains below was sequenced from the same sample in a study of beta chain features in type 1 diabetes. Findings and caveats of the study: Patients with Type 1 diabetes showed moderately but significantly shorter TCRB CDR3s in all four CD4+ subsets.

For these TCRs, the target antigens are not known. Sequencing targeted expressed TCRB transcripts, as all isolated RNA had been reverse transcribed. Sequenced by immunoSEQ multiplex PCR; TCRdb stores in-frame clones only, minus some. The table has about 710,000 clones, 11% to 15% seen once. The sample comprised naive CD4+ T cells from blood. The receptors were sampled from a man between 18 and 35 years old with type 1 diabetes.

The gene calls are TRBV15 and TRBJ1-3; D gene uncertain. Germline V gene sequence: CDR1 LNHNV, CDR2 YYDKDF (reference sequence). Trimming took off 4 bases at V and 0 bases at J, with 10 bases between the two ends. The length of the CDR3 is 15 residues. CDR3 protein: CATSTWTDSGNTIYF. CDR3 in DNA: TGTGCCACCAGCACCTGGACGGACTCTGGAAACACCATATATTTT.

The table lists this clone with a few counts. The chain has TRBV2 and TRBJ2-7; no definite D call. V was pared by 3 bases and J by 1 base, with 7 bases between. Looked up from germline, CDR1 is SNHLY and CDR2 is FYNNEI. The CDR3 covers 13 residues. The CDR3 reads CASSDGQSYEQYF. The CDR3 region has the DNA TGTGCCAGCAGTGATGGCCAATCCTACGAGCAGTACTTC.

In this sample, this clone turned up a few times. The chain is built from TRBV29-1 and TRBJ2-3, with 8 nucleotides matching TRBD1. Looked up from germline, CDR1 is SQVTM and CDR2 is ANQGSEA. The CDR3 is made up of 17 amino acids. Trimming at V came to 6 bases and at J to 0 bases, leaving 14 bases not matched to a gene. The CDR3 sequence: CSVPHGQGATSTDTQYF. Written as DNA, the CDR3 is TGCAGCGTCCCGCATGGACAGGGAGCCACTAGCACAGATACGCAGTATTTT.

V gene TRBV7-2 combines with J gene TRBJ1-1; D call uncertain. The CDR3 extends over 14 amino acids. Per germline, CDR1 SGHTA and CDR2 FQGNSA. V was pared by 5 bases and J by 1 base, with 11 bases between. In DNA form, the CDR3 reads TGTGCCAGCAGCCCTATACGCGGGAACACTGAAGCTTTCTTT. Amino acids: CASSPIRGNTEAFF.

The CDR3 DNA follows: TGTGCCAGCAGTCCGCTCCCTGGCACAGATACGCAGTATTTT. The encoded protein is CASSPLPGTDTQYF. The chain couples TRBV6-4 to TRBJ2-3; no reliable D call. The CDR3 has 14 residues. Germline V CDR1 and CDR2: MRHNA, SNTAGT. Trimming stripped 5 bases from V and 1 base from J, with 10 bases between.

There are a few counts of this clone. This chain links TRBV9 with TRBJ2-7, with D possibly matching TRBD1 (5 bases). Deletions cut 2 bases from V and 1 base from J, with 10 bases between. In germline, CDR1 is SGDLS, CDR2 YYNGEE. The CDR3 contains 14 residues. CDR3 nucleotide sequence: TGTGCCAGCAGCGTGGAGACAGCGTCCTACGAGCAGTACTTC. This sequence encodes CASSVETASYEQYF.

This clone occurred a few times. This rearrangement joins TRBV25-1 to TRBJ1-2, with a possible D match to TRBD1 (5 bases). The V and J ends lost 3 bases and 4 bases respectively, with 18 bases between them. The CDR3 extends over 16 amino acids. CDR1 is MGHDK, CDR2 SYGVNS, per germline. CDR3 DNA: TGTGCCAGCAGTGACAAGGGGACCCCGTCAACCTATGGCTACACCTTC. Amino acid sequence: CASSDKGTPSTYGYTF.

CDR3 amino acids: CASSFSGTILNTEAFF. The CDR3 DNA sequence: TGTGCCAGCAGCTTTTCTGGGACAATTTTGAACACTGAAGCTTTCTTT. This chain connects TRBV7-2 to TRBJ1-1; a possible D gene is TRBD1 (6 bases). The CDR3 extends over 16 amino acids. The germline gives CDR1 SGHTA, CDR2 FQGNSA. Trimming took 3 bases from V and 0 from J, leaving 14 bases between them. The whole variable domain, remainder taken from reference TRBV7-2 and TRBJ1-1, is GAGVSQSPSNKVTEKGKDVELRCDPISGHTALYWYRQSLGQGLEFLIYFQGNSAPDKSGLPSDRFSAERTGGSVSTLTIQRTQQEDSAVYLCASSFSGTILNTEAFFGQGTRLTVV.

The V call is TRBV18, the J call TRBJ2-2, with 8 bases lining up with TRBD1. Trimming at V came to 3 bases and at J to 9 bases, leaving 9 bases not matched to a gene. CDR3 length: 15 amino acids. Germline CDR1 is KGHSH and CDR2 is LQKENI. The CDR3 reads CASSPTDRDRRELFF. The CDR3, as DNA: TGTGCCAGCTCACCGACGGACAGGGATCGTCGGGAGCTGTTTTTT.

This clone was detected only a few times. An end of the junction differs from the germline gene, which may be a read error. The chain uses TRBV7-7 and TRBJ2-7, with D perhaps TRBD2 (5 bases). Germline loops: CDR1 SSHAT, CDR2 FNYEAQ (reference sequence). The CDR3 loop spans 16 amino acids. The CDR3 bases are TGTGCTAGCAGCTTAGAGGGTAACGCTCGCTCCTACGAGCAGTACTTC. This gives the protein CASSLEGNARSYEQYF.

The chain combines TRBV9 with TRBJ2-3; D remains ambiguous. Deletions cut 4 bases from V and 9 bases from J, with 12 bases between. Germline V gene data show CDR1 as SGDLS and CDR2 as YYNGEE. This CDR3 is built from 12 residues. The DNA for the CDR3 is TGTGCCAGCAGCCTAGAGGTGGGAACGCAGTATTTT. This translates into CASSLEVGTQYF.

This clone appeared a few times. The gene calls are TRBV18 and TRBJ2-7; perhaps TRBD1 as D (6 bases). Germline loops: CDR1 KGHSH, CDR2 LQKENI. There are 15 residues in the CDR3. Trimming stripped 2 bases from V and 6 bases from J, with 17 bases between. The CDR3 DNA reads TGTGCCAGCTCACCAGGGCGACAGGTCCAAGGCGAGCAGTACTTC. Its protein product is CASSPGRQVQGEQYF. Filled out from reference TRBV18 and TRBJ2-7, the complete variable domain reads NAGVMQNPRHLVRRRGQEARLRCSPMKGHSHVYWYRQLPEEGLKFMVYLQKENIIDESGMPKERFSAEFPKEGPSILRIQQVVRGDSAAYFCASSPGRQVQGEQYFGPGTRLTVT.

The CDR3 region is CASSLVPYEQYF. In DNA form, the CDR3 reads TGTGCCAGCAGCTTGGTTCCCTACGAGCAGTACTTC. V is TRBV5-6 and J is TRBJ2-7; D call uncertain. The CDR3 sequence is 12 residues long. Germline assignment: CDR1 SGHDT and CDR2 YYEEEE. Deletions cut 0 bases from V and 2 bases from J, with 3 bases between.

The genes are TRBV27 and TRBJ2-7; TRBD1 matches 9 bases. This CDR3 is 15 amino acids long. V lost 6 bases and J lost 4; bases outside the gene matches: 10. Looked up from germline, CDR1 is MNHEY and CDR2 is SMNVEV (reference sequence). The CDR3 region is CASSFAGDRVYEQYF. Written as DNA, the CDR3 is TGTGCCAGCAGCTTCGCTGGGGACAGGGTTTACGAGCAGTACTTC.

The DNA for the CDR3 is TGTGCCAGCAGCTTGGTCAACAGGGGGAATAACTATGGCTACACCTTC. It specifies CASSLVNRGNNYGYTF. This rearrangement joins TRBV5-4 to TRBJ1-2; 8 bases align to TRBD1. V shed 0 bases and J 1 base; nucleotides not matched to a gene: 5. The germline CDR1 and CDR2 sequences are SGHNT and YYREEE (reference sequence). This CDR3 spans 16 amino acids.

The count of this clone is one. The chain couples TRBV5-1 to TRBJ2-5; tentatively, D is TRBD2 (5 bases). In germline, CDR1 is SGHRS, CDR2 YFSETQ. With 0 bases removed from V and 4 bases from J, the gap between germline ends came to 10 bases. The CDR3 covers 14 residues. CDR3 coding DNA: TGCGCCAGCAGCTTGGGAGTACTAGGAGAGACCCAGTACTTC. Translated, it gives CASSLGVLGETQYF.

This rearrangement joins TRBV6-6 to TRBJ1-6; 7 bases align to TRBD1. The CDR3 runs 14 residues. J was trimmed by 13 bases and V by 4 bases; bases with no gene match: 10. CDR1 is MNHNY and CDR2 is SVGAGI in the germline V gene (reference sequence). CDR3 residues: CASSWRQGPRPLHF. DNA for the CDR3: TGTGCCAGCAGTTGGAGACAGGGCCCGAGGCCCCTCCACTTT.

J is TRBJ2-3 and V is TRBV7-2; D is unclear. Germline V CDR1 and CDR2: SGHTA, FQGNSA. The CDR3 totals 13 residues. V gave up 1 base and J gave up 4 bases, with 6 bases separating them. The CDR3 region is CASSLGQADTQYF. DNA for the CDR3: TGTGCCAGCAGCTTAGGCCAGGCAGATACGCAGTATTTT.

The V and J genes are TRBV29-1 and TRBJ1-4; 7 positions agree with TRBD1. Germline assignment: CDR1 SQVTM and CDR2 ANQGSEA. V lost 6 bases and J lost 8; bases outside the gene matches: 9. The CDR3 spans 13 residues. The CDR3 nucleotides read TGCAGCGTGCAGGGGGAAGTTGACGAAAAACTGTTTTTT. The encoded protein is CSVQGEVDEKLFF. Complete variable domain (other parts from reference TRBV29-1 and TRBJ1-4): SAVISQKPSRDICQRGTSLTIQCQVDSQVTMMFWYRQQPGQSLTLIATANQGSEATYESGFVIDKFPISRPNLTFSTLTVSNMSPEDSSIYLCSVQGEVDEKLFFGSGTQLSVL.

In this sample, this clone turned up a few times. This chain joins TRBV2 and TRBJ2-5; 8 nucleotides match TRBD2. The CDR3 is made up of 12 amino acids. CDR1 is SNHLY and CDR2 is FYNNEI in the germline V gene. V was clipped by 4 bases and J by 7 bases; unmatched bases: 2. The CDR3 spells CASSVAGGTQYF. The CDR3 coding sequence is TGTGCCAGCAGTGTTGCGGGGGGGACCCAGTACTTC.

This clone came up a few times. For the CDR3, the DNA is TGCGCCAGCAGCCAAGATCCAAGGGGCGGGGAGACCCAGTACTTC. Residues: CASSQDPRGGETQYF. This chain connects TRBV4-3 to TRBJ2-5; D may correspond to TRBD1 or TRBD2 (5 bases each). CDR3 size: 15 residues. Germline assignment: CDR1 LGHNA and CDR2 YSLEER. Between the trimmed V and J ends, which lost 0 bases and 5 bases, there was a span of 13 bases.

This clone was observed a handful of times. Other DNA sequences from this sample encode an identical CDR3 as well. CDR3 in amino acids: CASSLSETQYF. CDR3 nucleotides: TGTGCCAGCAGCTTGTCAGAGACCCAGTACTTC. The J gene is TRBJ2-5, the V gene TRBV7-2; D gene uncertain. Trimming stripped 3 bases from V and 4 bases from J, with 3 bases between. This CDR3 has 11 residues. Germline V gene data show CDR1 as SGHTA and CDR2 as FQGNSA. Variable domain in full (rest from reference TRBV7-2 and TRBJ2-5): GAGVSQSPSNKVTEKGKDVELRCDPISGHTALYWYRQSLGQGLEFLIYFQGNSAPDKSGLPSDRFSAERTGGSVSTLTIQRTQQEDSAVYLCASSLSETQYFGPGTRLLVL.

J is TRBJ2-3 and V is TRBV10-3, with 9 bases identical to TRBD1. V shed 0 bases, J shed 3 bases, and the junction held 10 bases outside the gene matches. Germline loops: CDR1 ENHRY, CDR2 SYGVKD. The CDR3 length is 18 residues. The DNA for the CDR3 is TGTGCCATCAGTGAGTCATCGGGACAGGGATTGTGGACAGATACGCAGTATTTT. Protein product: CAISESSGQGLWTDTQYF.

The CDR3 reads CAWITGTSGAYEQYF. As DNA, the CDR3 is TGTGCCTGGATTACCGGGACTAGCGGGGCCTACGAGCAGTACTTC. V is TRBV30 and J is TRBJ2-7; 13 nucleotides align to TRBD2. With 4 bases clipped from V and 2 bases from J, the junction kept 5 bases outside the gene matches. The CDR3 consists of 15 residues. The germline V gene has CDR1 GTSNPN and CDR2 SVGIG (reference sequence).

The sample holds a few counts of this clone. The chain recombines TRBV30 with TRBJ1-2; weak D call: TRBD1 (5 bases). The length of the CDR3 is 11 residues. V was trimmed by 1 base and J by 8 bases, leaving 8 bases between them. In germline, CDR1 is GTSNPN, CDR2 SVGIG (reference sequence). CDR3 sequence reads: CAWSGGTGYTF. Written as DNA, the CDR3 is TGTGCCTGGAGTGGGGGGACGGGCTACACCTTC.

V gene TRBV7-8 combines with J gene TRBJ1-5, with TRBD1 matching 7 bases. Germline V lookup: CDR1 SGHVS, CDR2 FQNEAQ. The CDR3 spans 13 residues. V shed 5 bases and J 5 bases; nucleotides not matched to a gene: 3. The CDR3 loop reads CASSTDRYQPQHF. The CDR3 DNA reads as TGTGCCAGCAGCACGGACAGGTATCAGCCCCAGCATTTT. Full variable domain (remainder filled in from reference TRBV7-8 and TRBJ1-5): GAGVSQSPRYKVAKRGQDVALRCDPISGHVSLFWYQQALGQGPEFLTYFQNEAQLDKSGLPSDRFFAERPEGSVSTLKIQRTQQEDSAVYLCASSTDRYQPQHFGDGTRLSIL.

This clone has more than one count but fewer than ten. This chain links TRBV11-2 with TRBJ1-6; possible D gene TRBD1, 6 bases. The CDR3 covers 17 residues. Trimming removed 5 bases at V and 6 bases at J, with 20 bases between. CDR1 SGHAT and CDR2 FQNNGV come from the germline V gene. CDR3 coding DNA: TGTGCCAGCAGCCCCCGCCGTTGGACAGATGGTAATTCACCCCTCCACTTT. Translated, it gives CASSPRRWTDGNSPLHF.

V gene TRBV5-1 combines with J gene TRBJ2-3; weak D call: TRBD1 (6 bases). The CDR3 consists of 16 residues. V lost 4 bases, J lost 0 bases, and 15 bases lay in between. Germline CDR1 reads SGHRS; CDR2 reads YFSETQ. The CDR3 DNA sequence: TGCGCCAGCAGCCGAACAGGGCTAAGTAGCACAGATACGCAGTATTTT. Its protein product is CASSRTGLSSTDTQYF.

The chain is built from TRBV7-8 and TRBJ2-7, with D unresolved. The CDR3 is 14 amino acids. From germline, CDR1 is SGHVS and CDR2 FQNEAQ. With 1 base removed from V and 2 bases from J, the gap between germline ends came to 9 bases. The CDR3 is CASSLEGNTYEQYF. The CDR3, as DNA: TGTGCCAGCAGCTTAGAAGGGAATACCTACGAGCAGTACTTC. Full variable domain (missing parts from reference TRBV7-8 and TRBJ2-7): GAGVSQSPRYKVAKRGQDVALRCDPISGHVSLFWYQQALGQGPEFLTYFQNEAQLDKSGLPSDRFFAERPEGSVSTLKIQRTQQEDSAVYLCASSLEGNTYEQYFGPGTRLTVT.

J is TRBJ2-5 and V is TRBV5-1; D uncertain. V was cut by 2 bases and J by 2 bases, with 10 bases left in between. Looked up from germline, CDR1 is SGHRS and CDR2 is YFSETQ. The CDR3 runs to 14 residues. The CDR3 region is CASSFKGQQETQYF. The CDR3 nucleotides are TGCGCCAGCAGCTTCAAGGGTCAGCAAGAGACCCAGTACTTC.

Only a few counts were recorded for this clone. The rearrangement uses TRBV27 and TRBJ2-1; D not certain. The CDR3 spans 14 residues. Germline CDR1 and CDR2: MNHEY and SMNVEV (reference sequence). Trimming removed 1 base at V and 8 bases at J, with 12 bases between. The DNA for the CDR3 is TGTGCCAGCAGTTTATTGGGCAGGTCCGATGAGCAGTTCTTC. It yields the protein CASSLLGRSDEQFF.

V gene TRBV5-4 combines with J gene TRBJ2-1; D not certain. CDR3 length: 14 amino acids. Per the germline V gene, CDR1 is SGHNT and CDR2 is YYREEE (reference sequence). Trimming shortened V by 4 bases and J by 10 bases, and 18 bases separated the two germline ends. In DNA, the CDR3 is TGTGCCAGCAGCCTTATGAGCTCCTATCAGGAGCAGTTCTTC. Residues: CASSLMSSYQEQFF.